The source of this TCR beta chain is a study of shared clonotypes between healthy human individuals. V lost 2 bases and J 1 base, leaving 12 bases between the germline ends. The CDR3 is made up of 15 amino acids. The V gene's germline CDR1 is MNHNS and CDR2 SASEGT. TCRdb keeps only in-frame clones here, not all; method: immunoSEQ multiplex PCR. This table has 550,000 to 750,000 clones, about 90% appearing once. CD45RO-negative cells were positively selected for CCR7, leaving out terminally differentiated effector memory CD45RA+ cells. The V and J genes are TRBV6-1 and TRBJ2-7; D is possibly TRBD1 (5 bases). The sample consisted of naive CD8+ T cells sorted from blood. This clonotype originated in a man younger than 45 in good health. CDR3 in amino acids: CASSEYRPPSYEQYF. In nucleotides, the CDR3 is TGTGCCAGCAGTGAATACAGGCCCCCGTCCTACGAGCAGTACTTC.